Below are 22 T cell receptor beta chains sequenced from a single sample in a study of radiotherapy plus CTLA-4 blockade in lung cancer. The protocol was immunoSEQ multiplex PCR, while the TCRdb copy is restricted to in-frame clones and leaves out a portion. The sample comprises some 110,000 clones, approximately 84% of which are singletons, and 4.5% to 6.5% rests with the top ten. This sample comprised peripheral blood, obtained from a patient treated with radiotherapy plus ipilimumab. These receptor sequences come from a human donor with non-small cell lung cancer who had a partial response to radiotherapy plus ipilimumab.

V is TRBV28 and J is TRBJ2-5; D uncertain. The tail of the sequence fits TRBJ2-7 better, so the J call may be wrong. This CDR3 has 12 residues. From germline, CDR1 is MDHEN and CDR2 SYDVKM. This chain's CDR3 is CASRQTVYEQYF. For the CDR3, the DNA is TGTGCCAGCAGACAGACGGTCTACGAGCAGTACTTC.

The chain joins TRBV14 to TRBJ2-1, with 9 bases fitting TRBD1. The germline V gene has CDR1 SGHDN and CDR2 FVKESK. CDR3 length equals 15 residues. J was trimmed by 9 bases and V by 4 bases; bases with no gene match: 10. The CDR3 DNA reads as TGTGCCAGCAGCCGGACCGGACAGGGGATCGGTGAGCAGTTCTTC. Its protein is CASSRTGQGIGEQFF.

The rearrangement joins TRBV27 to TRBJ2-7; D is possibly TRBD2 (6 bases). Trimming left V 4 bases short and J 3 bases short, with 16 bases between. The germline V gene has CDR1 MNHEY and CDR2 SMNVEV (reference sequence). The CDR3 is 15 amino acids. The CDR3 DNA follows: TGTGCCAGCAGTTCGCAGGGAGGCCCTGACTACGAGCAGTACTTC. Translated, it gives CASSSQGGPDYEQYF.

The V and J genes are TRBV9 and TRBJ1-1; 8 bases are a match to TRBD1. V dropped 0 bases and J dropped 8; count of bases not matched to a gene: 9. The CDR3 runs to 15 residues. Germline V lookup: CDR1 SGDLS, CDR2 YYNGEE. The CDR3 spells CASSVAGTGLEEAFF. The CDR3 DNA reads TGTGCCAGCAGCGTAGCAGGGACAGGACTGGAAGAAGCTTTCTTT.

The V call is TRBV11-3, the J call TRBJ1-1, with TRBD1 as a possible D gene (5 bases). The V gene's germline CDR1 is SGHNT and CDR2 YENEEA. Between the trimmed V and J ends, which lost 5 bases and 3 bases, there was a span of 10 bases. The CDR3 extends over 13 amino acids. The CDR3 sequence is CASSLRGDTEAFF. CDR3 in DNA: TGTGCCAGCAGCCTTCGGGGGGACACTGAAGCTTTCTTT.

The chain uses TRBV7-2 and TRBJ1-5; a possible D gene is TRBD1 (6 bases). The CDR3 length is 14 residues. V gave up 5 bases and J gave up 2 bases, with 10 bases separating them. Looked up from germline, CDR1 is SGHTA and CDR2 is FQGNSA. The CDR3 protein is CASSSSGGNQPQHF. The DNA for the CDR3 is TGTGCCAGCAGCAGCTCAGGGGGCAATCAGCCCCAGCATTTT.

V usage is TRBV5-1 and J usage is TRBJ2-5, with D perhaps matching TRBD2 (6 bases). Gene TRBJ2-7 matches the end of the DNA better, so the J call may be wrong. The CDR3 is 13 residues long. The germline CDR1 and CDR2 sequences are SGHRS and YFSETQ. CDR3: CASSVTSSYEQYF. The DNA of the CDR3 is TGCGCCAGCAGCGTGACTAGTTCCTACGAGCAGTACTTC.

The rearrangement uses TRBV6-4 and TRBJ2-2, with TRBD1 matching 11 bases. The germline V gene encodes CDR1 MRHNA and CDR2 SNTAGT. Germline trimming cut 5 bases from V and 5 bases from J; bases unmatched to any gene: 10. The CDR3 is 17 residues long. The DNA of the CDR3 is TGTGCCAGCAGTTTTCGCACCGGGACAGGGGGGACCGGGGAGCTGTTTTTT. Translation gives CASSFRTGTGGTGELFF.

The chain is built from TRBV6-5 and TRBJ1-2; tentative D call: TRBD1 (6 bases). Germline CDR1 reads MNHEY; CDR2 reads SVGAGI. The CDR3 totals 15 residues. Trimming stripped 5 bases from V and 7 bases from J, with 20 bases between. The CDR3 reads CASSPLQGVLGGYTF. The CDR3 DNA reads TGTGCCAGCAGTCCATTACAGGGCGTCCTAGGTGGCTACACCTTC.

The genes are TRBV28 and TRBJ1-2; 8 positions match TRBD1. Germline CDR1 MDHEN, CDR2 SYDVKM. Germline trimming cut 1 base from V and 8 bases from J; bases unmatched to any gene: 9. The length of the CDR3 is 15 residues. CDR3 nucleotides: TGTGCCAGCAGTTTATTCGGACAGGGTTTGAAAGGCTACACCTTC. Translated: CASSLFGQGLKGYTF.

This chain's CDR3 is CASSKPGQGSDGYTF. The CDR3 DNA follows: TGTGCCAGTAGTAAACCGGGACAGGGTAGCGATGGCTACACCTTC. The chain links TRBV19 to TRBJ1-2, with 9 bases that match TRBD1. The CDR3 is 15 residues long. Germline CDR1 and CDR2: LNHDA and SQIVND (reference sequence). V trimming: 4 bases; J trimming: 6 bases; junction bases outside the gene matches: 9.

As for this clone: This sample includes further DNA sequences coding for the same CDR3. This sequence joins TRBV18 and TRBJ2-3; 11 positions agree with TRBD1. The CDR3 totals 15 residues. Germline CDR1 KGHSH, CDR2 LQKENI. The V gene end was trimmed by 3 bases and the J gene end by 4 bases; junction bases not matched to a gene: 3. DNA of the CDR3: TGTGCCAGCTCACCGGGACAGGGGGGAGCAGATACGCAGTATTTT. It encodes CASSPGQGGADTQYF. The whole variable domain, remainder taken from reference TRBV18 and TRBJ2-3, is NAGVMQNPRHLVRRRGQEARLRCSPMKGHSHVYWYRQLPEEGLKFMVYLQKENIIDESGMPKERFSAEFPKEGPSILRIQQVVRGDSAAYFCASSPGQGGADTQYFGPGTRLTVL.

This clone occurred a few times. The rearrangement uses TRBV7-2 and TRBJ2-7; 10 bases are shared with TRBD2. CDR1 SGHTA and CDR2 FQGNSA come from the germline V gene. This CDR3 has 17 residues. V shed 2 bases and J 2 bases; nucleotides not matched to a gene: 9. The CDR3 here is CASSLSSAGGDTYEQYV. The CDR3 region has the DNA TGTGCCAGCAGCTTAAGCTCAGCGGGAGGGGATACCTACGAGCAGTACGTC.

The genes are TRBV2 and TRBJ1-5; D gene unclear. This CDR3 spans 13 amino acids. The V end was cut by 6 bases, the J end by 7 bases, with 13 bases between. Germline V lookup: CDR1 SNHLY, CDR2 FYNNEI. CDR3: CASRREEGQPQHF. CDR3 nucleotide sequence: TGTGCCAGCAGGCGGGAAGAAGGGCAGCCCCAGCATTTT. Full variable domain (rest looked up from reference TRBV2 and TRBJ1-5): EPEVTQTPSHQVTQMGQEVILRCVPISNHLYFYWYRQILGQKVEFLVSFYNNEISEKSEIFDDQFSVERPDGSNFTLKIRSTKLEDSAMYFCASRREEGQPQHFGDGTRLSIL.

This clone was found once. The CDR3 coding sequence is TGTGCCAGCAGTGACTTTCAGGGCCTCGGGGAGCTGTTTTTT. Translated, it gives CASSDFQGLGELFF. V is TRBV25-1 and J is TRBJ2-2, with D possibly matching TRBD1 (5 bases). Trimming left V 3 bases short and J 7 bases short, with 12 bases between. The CDR3 sequence is 14 residues long. The germline CDR1 and CDR2 sequences are MGHDK and SYGVNS.

This rearrangement joins TRBV5-1 to TRBJ2-7; D is perhaps TRBD1 (6 bases). With 1 base removed from V and 6 bases from J, the gap between germline ends came to 20 bases. The CDR3 length is 16 residues. Germline CDR1 SGHRS, CDR2 YFSETQ. CDR3 protein: CASSLLGQSGPAEQYF. The CDR3 DNA reads as TGCGCCAGCAGCTTGCTTGGACAGTCAGGTCCAGCCGAGCAGTACTTC.

This chain uses TRBV19 with TRBJ2-7; TRBD1 is a possible D gene (6 bases). V lost 1 base, J lost 1 base, and 11 bases lay in between. Germline V gene data show CDR1 as LNHDA and CDR2 as SQIVND (reference sequence). CDR3 length equals 15 residues. Written as DNA, the CDR3 is TGTGCCAGTAGTATAGGGGCAGGGACATCCTACGAGCAGTACGTC. This sequence encodes CASSIGAGTSYEQYV.

V and J are TRBV27 and TRBJ2-7, with 7 bases lining up with TRBD2. The CDR3 consists of 15 residues. Germline V gene sequence: CDR1 MNHEY, CDR2 SMNVEV (reference sequence). The V gene end was trimmed by 3 bases and the J gene end by 0 bases; junction bases not matched to a gene: 5. CDR3 residues: CASSFLAVSSYEQYF. Here the CDR3 DNA reads TGTGCCAGCAGTTTTCTAGCGGTAAGCTCCTACGAGCAGTACTTC.

The count of this clone is one. J is TRBJ2-5 and V is TRBV29-1, with D hard to call. V was clipped by 4 bases and J by 1 base, with 7 bases between them. The CDR3 contains 12 residues. Germline CDR1 is SQVTM and CDR2 is ANQGSEA. DNA of the CDR3: TGCAGCGTTGCCCCATCCCAAGAGACCCAGTACTTC. This gives the protein CSVAPSQETQYF. The variable domain in full, completed from reference TRBV29-1 and TRBJ2-5, reads SAVISQKPSRDICQRGTSLTIQCQVDSQVTMMFWYRQQPGQSLTLIATANQGSEATYESGFVIDKFPISRPNLTFSTLTVSNMSPEDSSIYLCSVAPSQETQYFGPGTRLLVL.

This clone was found many times. This chain uses TRBV18 with TRBJ2-1; D is undetermined. V was clipped by 3 bases and J by 5 bases, with 11 bases between them. CDR3 length: 14 residues. The germline V gene encodes CDR1 KGHSH and CDR2 LQKENI. CDR3 sequence: CASSPPDTNNEQFF. The CDR3 nucleotides read TGTGCCAGCTCACCTCCCGACACCAACAATGAGCAGTTCTTC.

This clone occurred a few times. The chain employs TRBV5-4 and TRBJ1-2; possibly TRBD1 for D (5 bases). In germline, CDR1 is SGHNT, CDR2 YYREEE (reference sequence). The CDR3 is 15 residues long. V was clipped by 0 bases and J by 5 bases, with 14 bases between them. The CDR3 nucleotides are TGTGCCAGCAGCTTGGGGCAGGGAATCCTTTATGGCTACACCTTC. Translating gives CASSLGQGILYGYTF. The entire variable domain, with the rest obtained from reference TRBV5-4 and TRBJ1-2, is as follows: ETGVTQSPTHLIKTRGQQVTLRCSSQSGHNTVSWYQQALGQGPQFIFQYYREEENGRGNFPPRFSGLQFPNYSSELNVNALELDDSALYLCASSLGQGILYGYTFGSGTRLTVV.

V and J are TRBV11-3 and TRBJ1-1; no clear D gene. CDR3 size: 15 residues. Germline-derived CDR1 and CDR2 are SGHNT and YENEEA. V dropped 5 bases and J dropped 3 bases, with 16 bases sitting between them. CDR3 sequence (DNA): TGTGCCAGCAGCCCCGGAGGTAATCAGTACACTGAAGCTTTCTTT. Protein: CASSPGGNQYTEAFF.